This TCR beta chain was sequenced for a study of cytomegalovirus exposure and HLA in healthy donors. About the research overall: Of roughly 400 genotyped donors, around 86% grouped in the Caucasian-associated ancestry cluster. Study results and caveats: The CMV antigen specificity of three CMV-associated chains was confirmed through in vitro analysis. The HLA-A and HLA-B alleles of most subjects were reportedly predicted accurately from TCR beta sequences.

Germline values: CDR1 SGHTA, CDR2 FQGNSA. With 5 bases clipped from V and 4 bases from J, the junction kept 8 bases outside the gene matches. There are 15 residues in the CDR3. The PCR contained 60 Vbeta and 13 Jbeta primers. The repertoire was sequenced with immunoSEQ multiplex PCR; TCRdb's copy has only in-frame clones and lacks some. The sample has fewer than 80,000 clones; 67% are singletons. Of note for this clone: Its cognate antigen is unknown.

The sequenced sample consisted of PBMCs. The chain joins TRBV7-2 to TRBJ1-1; 9 bases map to TRBD1. The sequence came from a woman aged 45-65 years in good health and CMV-seropositive. DNA of the CDR3: TGTGCCAGCAGCGCATGGGACAGGGAAGGCACTGAAGCTTTCTTT. Its translation is CASSAWDREGTEAFF.